These 4 T cell receptor beta chains came from one sample sequenced in a study of blood T cell repertoires in COVID-19. Assay: immunoSEQ multiplex PCR; the TCRdb copy retains only in-frame clones and omits some. The sample comprises about 19,000 clones, 87% of which are singletons, and roughly 8.7% rests with the top ten. The sample comprised peripheral blood. The source of these receptors is a human donor in a cohort sampled during active COVID-19. The donor label of this sample is uncertain.

The chain has TRBV5-1 and TRBJ1-2; 7 bases align to TRBD1. Germline values: CDR1 SGHRS, CDR2 YFSETQ. This CDR3 has 15 residues. V gave up 4 bases and J gave up 5 bases; unmatched junction bases: 11. The CDR3 nucleotides are TGCGCCAGCAGCCGCGGAGAGGCAGGGGGGTATGGCTACACCTTC. Protein: CASSRGEAGGYGYTF.

V gene TRBV7-2 combines with J gene TRBJ2-1; 8 bases line up with TRBD1. Germline V gives CDR1 SGHTA, CDR2 FQGNSA. The CDR3 spans 15 residues. Germline trimming cut 2 bases from V and 10 bases from J; bases unmatched to any gene: 10. CDR3 region: CASSLWGQGAREQFF. In DNA form, the CDR3 reads TGTGCCAGCAGCTTATGGGGTCAGGGGGCTCGCGAGCAGTTCTTC.

The rearrangement uses TRBV2 and TRBJ2-7; D gene ambiguous. Germline-derived CDR1 and CDR2 are SNHLY and FYNNEI. V was clipped by 4 bases and J by 3 bases, with 10 bases between them. There are 13 residues in the CDR3. As DNA, the CDR3 is TGTGCCAGCAGTGGTACGAGCAACTACGAGCAGTACTTC. Its protein product is CASSGTSNYEQYF.

The chain uses TRBV4-1 and TRBJ2-1; D possibly corresponds to TRBD2 (5 bases). The V end was cut by 3 bases, the J end by 7 bases, with 7 bases between. This CDR3 spans 12 amino acids. In germline, CDR1 is MGHRA, CDR2 YSYEKL. CDR3 DNA sequence: TGCGCCAGCAGCCACAGAGGGAATGAGCAGTTCTTC. Protein: CASSHRGNEQFF.